A selection of T cell receptor beta chains follows, all from one sample in a study of blood T cells in healthy people across ages. TCRdb analysed the 5' RACE reads with MiXCR anew, one entry per CDR3 protein. The repertoire has about 720,000 distinct CDR3 sequences, approximately 25% of them found once; the top ten carry approximately 4%. In addition, the sample was reused for a study of T cells of mothers and their children.

Material for sequencing was blood. These TCRs come from a boy aged 5-17 years in good health. CDR3s include the opening cysteine and the closing phenylalanine or tryptophan. The order of the fields is V gene, D gene, J gene, clone size, CDR3 protein, CDR3 DNA. The D gene is left open where the match is weak. Only some rows state a clone size, as once, few, many or a class for expanded clones.

TRBV20-1	.	TRBJ1-5	.	CSASIVSDNQPQHF	TGCAGTGCTAGTATCGTGTCAGATAATCAGCCCCAGCATTTT
TRBV10-3	TRBD2	TRBJ2-1	.	CAISELRSGRVNEQFF	TGTGCCATCAGTGAACTCCGTAGCGGGAGGGTAAATGAGCAGTTCTTC
TRBV7-2	TRBD2	TRBJ2-7	few	CASSLVGAGAQGQYF	TGCGCCAGCAGCTTAGTCGGCGCGGGAGCGCAGGGGCAGTACTTC
TRBV24-1	TRBD1	TRBJ2-6	few	CATSDLKGLGDRGRLEPGANVLTF	TGTGCCACCAGTGATTTGAAGGGCCTTGGTGACAGGGGGCGCCTGGAACCTGGGGCCAACGTCCTGACTTTC
TRBV20-1	.	TRBJ1-5	few	CSASGANSNQPQHF	TGCAGTGCTAGTGGGGCTAATAGCAATCAGCCCCAGCATTTT
TRBV20-1	.	TRBJ1-2	.	CSANAGAYGYTF	TGCAGTGCTAATGCAGGGGCCTATGGCTACACCTTC
TRBV7-2	TRBD1	TRBJ1-5	few	CASSYRDRGPNQPQHF	TGTGCCAGCAGCTACCGGGACAGGGGGCCCAATCAGCCCCAGCATTTT
TRBV28	.	TRBJ2-7	.	CASSLDTALYEQYF	TGTGCCAGCAGTTTAGACACGGCCCTCTACGAGCAGTACTTC
TRBV28	.	TRBJ2-4	.	CASSGGFVKAKNIQYF	TGTGCCAGCAGTGGGGGGTTTGTTAAAGCCAAAAACATTCAGTACTTC
TRBV7-2	.	TRBJ2-1	once	CASSLAGPHEQFF	TGTGCCAGCAGCTTAGCGGGGCCTCACGAGCAGTTCTTC
TRBV5-1	.	TRBJ1-1	.	CASSLEYDGTEAFF	TGCGCCAGCAGCTTGGAATACGACGGCACTGAAGCTTTCTTT
TRBV20-1	.	TRBJ2-7	.	CSASPLGGEKYEQYF	TGCAGTGCTAGCCCTTTAGGAGGGGAAAAATACGAGCAGTACTTC
TRBV3-1	TRBD2	TRBJ2-1	few	CASRRAGSHLDEQFF	TGTGCCAGCCGACGAGCGGGAAGTCATTTGGATGAGCAGTTCTTC
TRBV28	TRBD2	TRBJ2-7	few	CASEGAGGLYEQYF	TGTGCCAGTGAGGGGGCGGGGGGGTTATACGAGCAGTACTTC
TRBV5-1	.	TRBJ2-7	few	CASSLNPITIEYEQYF	TGCGCCAGCAGCTTGAACCCTATAACAATAGAGTATGAGCAGTACTTC
TRBV15	.	TRBJ2-7	.	CATSRDWGLKGPLYEQYF	TGTGCCACCAGCAGAGATTGGGGCTTGAAGGGCCCCCTCTACGAGCAGTACTTC
TRBV12-5	.	TRBJ1-1	few	CASGTDGYTEAFF	TGTGCTAGTGGGACGGACGGATACACTGAAGCTTTCTTT
TRBV19	TRBD1	TRBJ2-1	.	CASSNDRGGYNEQFF	TGTGCCAGTAGCAACGACAGGGGGGGCTACAATGAGCAGTTCTTC
TRBV4-1	.	TRBJ2-7	.	CASSQDHRDRIYEQYF	TGCGCCAGCAGCCAAGACCACAGGGACCGTATCTACGAGCAGTACTTC
TRBV24-1	.	TRBJ2-5	few	CATSDREGKETQYF	TGTGCCACCAGTGACCGAGAGGGGAAGGAGACCCAGTACTTC
TRBV7-2	TRBD1	TRBJ2-7	.	CASSLAGGSAEQYF	TGTGCCAGCAGCTTAGCAGGGGGCTCCGCCGAGCAGTACTTC
TRBV2	TRBD1	TRBJ2-5	.	CASTRRQGIQTQYF	TGTGCCAGCACCCGAAGACAGGGAATCCAGACCCAGTACTTC
TRBV4-1	.	TRBJ2-5	few	CASSQGFAETQYF	TGCGCCAGCAGCCAAGGGTTTGCGGAGACCCAGTACTTC
TRBV3-1	TRBD1	TRBJ1-2	.	CASSPTGQGGDGYTF	TGTGCCAGCAGCCCAACGGGACAGGGGGGCGATGGCTACACCTTC
TRBV5-5	.	TRBJ2-7	.	CASSGSVRSYEQYF	TGTGCCAGCAGCGGCAGCGTGCGCTCCTACGAGCAGTACTTC
TRBV3-1	.	TRBJ2-7	.	CASILTPWGHEQYF	TGTGCCAGCATATTAACTCCCTGGGGCCACGAGCAGTACTTC
TRBV5-6	TRBD2	TRBJ2-3	few	CASSSRLAGGPRTDTQYF	TGTGCCAGCAGCTCACGACTAGCGGGGGGGCCGCGCACAGATACGCAGTATTTT